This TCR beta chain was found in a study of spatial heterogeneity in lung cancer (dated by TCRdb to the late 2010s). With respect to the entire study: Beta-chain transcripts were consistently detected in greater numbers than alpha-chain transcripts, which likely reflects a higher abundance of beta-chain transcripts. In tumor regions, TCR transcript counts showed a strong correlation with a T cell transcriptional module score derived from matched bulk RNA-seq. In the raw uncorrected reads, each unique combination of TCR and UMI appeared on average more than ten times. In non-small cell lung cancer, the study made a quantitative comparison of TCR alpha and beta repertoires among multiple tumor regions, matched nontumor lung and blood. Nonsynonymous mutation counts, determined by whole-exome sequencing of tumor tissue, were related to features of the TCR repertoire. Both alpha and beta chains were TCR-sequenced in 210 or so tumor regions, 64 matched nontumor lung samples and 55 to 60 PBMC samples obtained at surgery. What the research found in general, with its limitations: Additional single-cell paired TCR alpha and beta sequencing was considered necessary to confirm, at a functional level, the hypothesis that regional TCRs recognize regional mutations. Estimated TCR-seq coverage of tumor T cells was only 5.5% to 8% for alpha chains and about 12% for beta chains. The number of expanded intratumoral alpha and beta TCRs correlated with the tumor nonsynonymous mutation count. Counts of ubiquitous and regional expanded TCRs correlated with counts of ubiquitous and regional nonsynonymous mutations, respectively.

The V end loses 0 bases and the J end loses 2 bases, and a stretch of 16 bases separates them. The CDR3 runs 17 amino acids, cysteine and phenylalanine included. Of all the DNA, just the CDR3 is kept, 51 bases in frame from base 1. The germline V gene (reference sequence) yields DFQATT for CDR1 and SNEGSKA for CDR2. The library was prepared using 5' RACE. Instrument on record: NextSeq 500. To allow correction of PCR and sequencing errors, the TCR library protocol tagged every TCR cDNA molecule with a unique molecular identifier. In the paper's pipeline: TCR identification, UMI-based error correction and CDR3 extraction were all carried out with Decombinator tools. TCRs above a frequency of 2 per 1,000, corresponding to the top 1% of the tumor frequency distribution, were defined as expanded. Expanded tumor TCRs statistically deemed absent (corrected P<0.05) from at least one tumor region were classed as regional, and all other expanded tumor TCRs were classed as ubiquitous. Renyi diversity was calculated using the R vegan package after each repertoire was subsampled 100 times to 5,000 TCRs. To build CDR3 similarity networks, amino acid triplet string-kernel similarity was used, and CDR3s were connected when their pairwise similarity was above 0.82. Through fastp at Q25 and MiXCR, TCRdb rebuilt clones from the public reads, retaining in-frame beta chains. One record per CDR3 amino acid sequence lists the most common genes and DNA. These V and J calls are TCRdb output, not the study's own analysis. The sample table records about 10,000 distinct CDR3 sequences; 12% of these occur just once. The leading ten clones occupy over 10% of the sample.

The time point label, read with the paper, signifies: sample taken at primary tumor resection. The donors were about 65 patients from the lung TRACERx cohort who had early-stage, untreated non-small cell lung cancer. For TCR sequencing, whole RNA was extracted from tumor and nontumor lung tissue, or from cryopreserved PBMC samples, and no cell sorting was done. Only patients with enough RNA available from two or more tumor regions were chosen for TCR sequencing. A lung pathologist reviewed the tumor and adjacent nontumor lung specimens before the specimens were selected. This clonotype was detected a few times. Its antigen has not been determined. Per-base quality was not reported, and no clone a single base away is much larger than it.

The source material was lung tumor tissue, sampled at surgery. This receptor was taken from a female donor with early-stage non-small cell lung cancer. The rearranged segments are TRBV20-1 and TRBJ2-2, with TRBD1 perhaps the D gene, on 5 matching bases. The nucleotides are TGCAGTGCTAGAGAGTGGCAGGGTGTAAGCAACACCGGGGAGCTGTTTTTT. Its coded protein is CSAREWQGVSNTGELFF.